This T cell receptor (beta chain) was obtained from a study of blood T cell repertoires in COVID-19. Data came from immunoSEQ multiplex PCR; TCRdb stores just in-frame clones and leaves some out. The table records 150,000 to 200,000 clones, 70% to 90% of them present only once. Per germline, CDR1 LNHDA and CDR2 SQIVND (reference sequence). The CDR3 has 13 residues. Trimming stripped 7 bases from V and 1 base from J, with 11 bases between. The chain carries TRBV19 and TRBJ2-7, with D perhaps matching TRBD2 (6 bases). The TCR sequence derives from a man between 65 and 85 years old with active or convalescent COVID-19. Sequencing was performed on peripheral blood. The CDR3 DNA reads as TGTGCCAGTATGGGGACTCCTTCCTACGAGCAGTACTTC. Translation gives CASMGTPSYEQYF.